These T cell receptor beta chains were read from a single sample in a study of cytomegalovirus exposure and HLA in healthy donors. The assay was immunoSEQ multiplex PCR, and TCRdb's table has in-frame clones only and misses some. Among around 190,000 clones listed, approximately 80% were seen once. The source material was PBMCs. The receptors shown here come from a man aged 35-49 years in good health and CMV-seropositive. CDR3s include the opening cysteine and the closing phenylalanine or tryptophan. The order of the fields is J gene, V gene, clone size, CDR3 protein. The size of a clone is reported for some rows only, either as once, few or many, or as a class for expanded clones.

TRBJ1-3 TRBV19 NA CAGTGGTIRNTIYF
TRBJ1-5 TRBV30 NA CAWSMGAYQPQHF
TRBJ2-3 TRBV5-1 NA CASSLSQGYADTQYF
TRBJ1-6 TRBV5-4 NA CASSSTGTGNSPLHF
TRBJ1-2 TRBV6-6 NA CASSSPTGGDYGYTF
TRBJ1-1 TRBV2 NA CASSGLGQGASEAFF
TRBJ2-7 TRBV6-5 NA CASSSGQGGEQYF
TRBJ1-1 TRBV5-1 NA CASGDRTGNTEAFF
TRBJ1-2 TRBV4-1 NA CASSLDRANYGYTF
TRBJ2-1 TRBV5-4 NA CASSSDPGQGNNEQFF
TRBJ1-1 TRBV7-3 NA CASSLLVGDTEAFF
TRBJ2-7 TRBV18 few CASSRGTSGSSYEQYF
TRBJ1-5 TRBV19 once CASSPQGAGGNQPQHF
TRBJ2-3 TRBV28 NA CASSFDEWSSTDTQYF
TRBJ1-1 TRBV30 NA CAWGHLNTEAFF
TRBJ2-5 TRBV6-5 NA CASSGWTSQETQYF
TRBJ2-5 TRBV6-1 NA CASRDTGQETQYF
TRBJ2-1 TRBV14 NA CASSQGGTRNPRDYNEQFF
TRBJ1-2 TRBV6-1 NA CASSESGTGGDGYTF
TRBJ2-7 TRBV5-4 NA CASSLAPAGGSSYEQYF
TRBJ2-5 TRBV7-9 NA CASSLLAGPQETQYF
NA TRBV5-1 once CASSGGTGPYEQYF
TRBJ2-3 TRBV5-4 once CASSPDRTDTQYF
TRBJ2-7 TRBV7-9 NA CASSSSGAYEQYF
TRBJ2-7 TRBV18 NA CASSTEGPGYEQYF
TRBJ2-1 TRBV6-1 NA CASSEKGPGGNEQFF
TRBJ2-1 TRBV7-6 NA CASSTGQGGNSYNEQFF
TRBJ1-1 TRBV18 NA CASSTTGPLGRNMNTEAFF